This T cell receptor (beta chain) is from a study of blood T cells in healthy people across ages. Study-wide results and caveats: More naive CD4+ cells and higher diversity marked long-lived donors relative to aged donors. Underestimates were what the diversity estimates from one million T cells were considered to be.

There are 14 residues in the CDR3. The germline gives CDR1 DFQATT, CDR2 SNEGSKA (reference sequence). The J segment lost 2 bases and the V segment lost 5 bases, leaving 6 bases of the junction unmatched. Isolation of PBMCs gave at least 6.5 million cells per sample. Comment on this clonotype: The antigen is not known.

With a J-beta primer mix and a sample-barcoded 5' primer, a second PCR ran 7 to 11 cycles. With 12 random nucleotides, a template-switch adaptor tagged each individual cDNA molecule. TCRdb used MiXCR to reprocess the 5' RACE reads, holding one entry per CDR3 protein. The table records 1.5 million to 2 million distinct CDR3 sequences, about 49% of them present only once. V is TRBV20-1 and J is TRBJ1-2; 9 positions match TRBD1. The receptor comes from a woman aged 40 to 55 in good health. The sequencing sample was made of blood. CDR3 in amino acids: CSAPWDRVNYGYTF. For the CDR3, the DNA is TGCAGTGCTCCATGGGACAGGGTCAACTATGGCTACACCTTC.